The 30 T cell receptor beta chains given below trace back to one sample, sequenced in a study of CD8+CD57+ T cells in acquired aplastic anemia. Genomic DNA provided the template from which TCR beta VDJ and CDR3 profiles were obtained. TCRdb re-called the reads with MiXCR, one entry per CDR3 protein. The sample comprises hundreds of thousands of distinct CDR3 sequences, over 25% of which are singletons, and around 0.82% rests with the top ten. For sequencing, patients were chosen who had shown expansion of CD8+CD57+ cells by flow cytometry. The sequenced material came from sorted CD4+, CD8+, or CD8+CD57+ T cells (not recorded which) from PBMCs. The receptors stem from a human donor with aplastic anemia.

The chain is built from TRBV11-2 and TRBJ2-7; 9 bases are a match to TRBD2. This CDR3 is 14 amino acids long. Losses at the gene ends were 4 bases for V and 7 bases for J; bases not matched to a gene: 8. Germline V gene data show CDR1 as SGHAT and CDR2 as FQNNGV. DNA for the CDR3: TGTGCCAGCAGCTCCTTCGCGGGAGGGCGGGAGCAGTACTTC. This encodes CASSSFAGGREQYF.

At least ten counts were recorded for this clonotype. V gene TRBV29-1 combines with J gene TRBJ2-3, with a possible D match to TRBD1 (6 bases). The V end lost 7 bases, the J end lost 6 bases, and 17 bases lay between the germline ends. The CDR3 extends over 13 amino acids. Germline assignment: CDR1 SQVTM and CDR2 ANQGSEA. The CDR3 loop is CSADEQGTDTQYF. The CDR3 DNA is TGCAGCGCTGACGAACAGGGAACCGATACGCAGTATTTT.

V and J are TRBV2 and TRBJ2-7; a weak D match, TRBD1 (6 bases). V shed 10 bases and J shed 0 bases, with 13 bases lying between them. CDR1 is SNHLY and CDR2 is FYNNEI in the germline V gene. The CDR3 consists of 13 residues. The CDR3 here is CATVDSSSYEQYF. The CDR3 bases are TGTGCCACCGTGGACAGCAGCTCCTACGAGCAGTACTTC.

The sample holds a few counts of this clonotype. V usage is TRBV25-1 and J usage is TRBJ2-1; 9 bases map to TRBD2. Germline V lookup: CDR1 MGHDK, CDR2 SYGVNS. V shed 6 bases, J shed 7 bases, and the junction held 13 bases outside the gene matches. The CDR3 is 16 residues long. CDR3 loop: CASSVAATSGLNEQFF. For the CDR3, the DNA is TGTGCCAGCAGCGTAGCCGCGACTAGCGGATTGAATGAGCAGTTCTTC.

CDR3 residues: CATSPTEGSTSPLHF. The CDR3 DNA is TGTGCCACCAGCCCGACTGAGGGATCTACTTCACCCCTCCACTTT. This chain uses TRBV15 with TRBJ1-6, with unresolved D. In germline, CDR1 is LNHNV, CDR2 YYDKDF (reference sequence). V was clipped by 5 bases and J by 9 bases, with 17 bases between them. The CDR3 has 15 amino acids.

This clonotype was counted many times. The chain combines TRBV10-2 with TRBJ1-3, with 8 bases identical to TRBD1. V dropped 8 bases and J dropped 0; count of bases not matched to a gene: 9. Looked up from germline, CDR1 is WSHSY and CDR2 is SAAADI. The CDR3 totals 16 residues. CDR3 nucleotide sequence: TGCGCCAGCGGACAGGGAGTACTAAGCTCTGGAAACACCATATATTTT. It yields the protein CASGQGVLSSGNTIYF.

A remark on this clonotype: Mismatch with germline at one junction end may stem from a read error. The J gene is TRBJ2-7, the V gene TRBV19; no clear D. The CDR3 is made up of 12 amino acids. The germline V gene has CDR1 LNHDA and CDR2 SQIVND (reference sequence). The CDR3 DNA sequence: TGTGCCAGTAGTTCGACCCCCTACGAGCAGCACTTC. Protein sequence: CASSSTPYEQHF.

This sequence joins TRBV3-1 and TRBJ1-4; the D is unclear. Germline values: CDR1 LGHDT, CDR2 YNNKEL (reference sequence). CDR3 length equals 15 residues. Trimming took off 0 bases at V and 0 bases at J, with 5 bases between the two ends. CDR3 protein: CASSQDLATNEKLFF. CDR3 DNA: TGTGCCAGCAGCCAAGATCTTGCAACTAATGAAAAACTGTTTTTT.

This clonotype was counted ten times or more. The chain employs TRBV19 and TRBJ1-1, with 9 bases lining up with TRBD1. Germline V lookup: CDR1 LNHDA, CDR2 SQIVND (reference sequence). The CDR3 is made up of 15 amino acids. V lost 4 bases to trimming and J lost 5 bases; unmatched junction nucleotides: 8. The CDR3 DNA is TGTGCCAGTAGTACACAACAGGGGGCAGGAACTGAAGCTTTCTTT. Protein product: CASSTQQGAGTEAFF.

This clonotype was found many times. The J gene is TRBJ1-2, the V gene TRBV6-5; D is ambiguous. V shed 0 bases and J shed 8 bases, with 13 bases lying between them. Per germline, CDR1 MNHEY and CDR2 SVGAGI. This CDR3 contains 14 residues. The chain's CDR3 is CASSYSGAEKGYTF. The CDR3 bases are TGTGCCAGCAGTTACTCGGGTGCGGAGAAGGGCTACACCTTC.

The rearrangement joins TRBV25-1 to TRBJ1-2; D not resolved. Per the germline V gene, CDR1 is MGHDK and CDR2 is SYGVNS. The CDR3 has 12 residues. V was pared by 3 bases and J by 12 bases, with 14 bases between. The DNA of the CDR3 is TGTGCCAGCAGTGACCGGTCGTCTGGAAACACCTTC. It translates to CASSDRSSGNTF.

This chain uses TRBV9 with TRBJ2-7; 8 bases are a match to TRBD1. This CDR3 is built from 16 residues. The trim removed 3 bases at V and 7 bases at J, leaving 15 bases unmatched. The germline V gene has CDR1 SGDLS and CDR2 YYNGEE. The DNA of the CDR3 is TGTGCCAGCAGCGCCGACGACAGGGGCACAGGGCGGGAGCAGTACTTC. Encoded protein: CASSADDRGTGREQYF.

The genes are TRBV30 and TRBJ2-3; 10 bases align to TRBD2. The CDR3 covers 14 residues. V trimming: 5 bases; J trimming: 3 bases; junction bases outside the gene matches: 5. Germline CDR1 and CDR2: GTSNPN and SVGIG (reference sequence). The CDR3 DNA sequence: TGTGCCTGGTCTAGCGGGAGCGCGACAGATACGCAGTATTTT. This sequence encodes CAWSSGSATDTQYF.

The chain couples TRBV20-1 to TRBJ1-1, with a possible D match to TRBD1 (6 bases). Trimming stripped 6 bases from V and 13 bases from J, with 24 bases between. This CDR3 has 13 residues. Looked up from germline, CDR1 is DFQATT and CDR2 is SNEGSKA (reference sequence). This chain's CDR3 is CSARGQALSDGFF. For the CDR3, the DNA is TGCAGTGCAAGGGGACAAGCTCTTTCGGATGGTTTCTTT.

This chain connects TRBV6-2 or TRBV6-3 to TRBJ2-6; possible D gene TRBD2, 5 bases. V was clipped by 11 bases and J by 0 bases, with 20 bases between them. This CDR3 has 17 amino acids. Germline values: CDR1 MNHEY, CDR2 SVGEGT. The CDR3 coding sequence is TGTGCCGCCAGCGTAGGCCGGGGATTCTCTGGGGCCAACGTCCTGACTTTC. Its protein is CAASVGRGFSGANVLTF.

The chain links TRBV15 to TRBJ1-5; D uncertain. V lost 3 bases and J lost 13, with 10 bases in between. Germline-derived CDR1 and CDR2 are LNHNV and YYDKDF (reference sequence). This CDR3 has 11 amino acids. CDR3 bases: TGTGCCACCAGCAGCAATCAGGAGCAGCATTTT. Translation: CATSSNQEQHF. Drawing the rest from reference TRBV15 and TRBJ1-5, the complete variable domain is DAMVIQNPRYQVTQFGKPVTLSCSQTLNHNVMYWYQQKSSQAPKLLFHYYDKDFNNEADTPDNFQSRRPNTSFCFLDIRSPGLGDTAMYLCATSSNQEQHFGDGTRLSIL.

This clonotype showed up just a few times. Here the CDR3 omits its conserved ending phenylalanine or tryptophan, so a read error is the likely source. The chain is built from TRBV9 and TRBJ2-2; no reliable D call. Germline V CDR1 and CDR2: SGDLS, YYNGEE. The V and J ends lost 2 bases and 3 bases respectively, with 2 bases between them. The CDR3 length is 12 residues. The CDR3 DNA follows: TGTGCCAGCAGCGTCGACACCGGGGAGCTGTTTTTG. It codes for CASSVDTGELFL.

Written as DNA, the CDR3 is TGTGCCAGCTCACCCGGGCGGGGCCCTGAAGCTTTCTTT. As protein: CASSPGRGPEAFF. The rearrangement joins TRBV18 to TRBJ1-1; D might be TRBD1 (5 bases). This CDR3 has 13 amino acids. Trimming removed 3 bases from V and 6 bases from J, with 11 bases in between. The germline V gene has CDR1 KGHSH and CDR2 LQKENI. Supplemented by reference TRBV18 and TRBJ1-1, the full variable domain reads NAGVMQNPRHLVRRRGQEARLRCSPMKGHSHVYWYRQLPEEGLKFMVYLQKENIIDESGMPKERFSAEFPKEGPSILRIQQVVRGDSAAYFCASSPGRGPEAFFGQGTRLTVV.

This clonotype showed up many times. The chain recombines TRBV29-1 with TRBJ1-2; tentative D call: TRBD1 (5 bases). This CDR3 comprises 17 residues. CDR1 and CDR2 (germline): SQVTM, ANQGSEA. Deletions cut 1 base from V and 2 bases from J, with 20 bases between. The CDR3 region is CSVEVRLAGRLNYGYTF. For the CDR3, the DNA is TGCAGCGTTGAAGTACGACTTGCGGGGCGACTAAACTATGGCTACACCTTC.

The chain combines TRBV19 with TRBJ2-7; 9 bases align to TRBD1. The CDR3 runs 15 residues. V lost 6 bases, J lost 4 bases, and 10 bases stayed unmatched. Germline lookup yields CDR1 LNHDA and CDR2 SQIVND (reference sequence). The CDR3 protein is CASSCGTGTPYEQYF. DNA for the CDR3: TGTGCCAGTAGCTGTGGGACAGGGACCCCGTACGAGCAGTACTTC.

V gene TRBV2 combines with J gene TRBJ1-2; D is perhaps TRBD1 (5 bases). Trimming took 6 bases from V and 4 from J, leaving 18 bases between them. The CDR3 length is 15 residues. Germline V gene lookup returns CDR1 SNHLY and CDR2 FYNNEI. The CDR3, as DNA: TGTGCCAGCAGCCCCTCATTGGGGGTCCCCTATGGCTACACCTTC. It translates to CASSPSLGVPYGYTF. Drawing the rest from reference TRBV2 and TRBJ1-2, the complete variable domain is EPEVTQTPSHQVTQMGQEVILRCVPISNHLYFYWYRQILGQKVEFLVSFYNNEISEKSEIFDDQFSVERPDGSNFTLKIRSTKLEDSAMYFCASSPSLGVPYGYTFGSGTRLTVV.

This clonotype was detected many times. The chain joins TRBV7-8 to TRBJ1-1, with D unclear. Per germline, CDR1 SGHVS and CDR2 FQNEAQ. The CDR3 has 14 amino acids. The V gene lost 5 bases and the J gene lost 4 bases, with 14 bases spanning the gap. CDR3 sequence (DNA): TGTGCCAGCAGCCTCCGGTTGGTGGTCACTGAAGCTTTCTTT. As protein: CASSLRLVVTEAFF.

This clonotype was picked up many times. The chain employs TRBV7-9 and TRBJ1-2; D is unresolved. Trimming shortened V by 4 bases and J by 0 bases, and 6 bases separated the two germline ends. The germline V gene encodes CDR1 SEHNR and CDR2 FQNEAQ (reference sequence). The CDR3 has 13 residues. CDR3 in DNA: TGTGCCAGCAGCTCGACAACTAACTATGGCTACACCTTC. It translates to CASSSTTNYGYTF.

With regard to this clonotype: Given a much more abundant clone one base away, this may be a read error. This chain joins TRBV20-1 and TRBJ2-7, with TRBD2 matching 8 bases. CDR3 size: 15 residues. Looked up from germline, CDR1 is DFQATT and CDR2 is SNEGSKA (reference sequence). The V segment lost 4 bases and the J segment 6 bases; nucleotides outside the gene matches: 14. CDR3 amino acids: CSATGVAGLPCEQYF. CDR3 sequence (DNA): TGCAGTGCTACCGGGGTAGCGGGATTGCCCTGCGAGCAGTACTTC.

This clonotype was seen ten or more times. A junction end diverges from the germline sequence, so it may reflect a read error. The gene calls are TRBV15 and TRBJ2-2; 10 bases are a match to TRBD2. Germline CDR1 and CDR2: LNHNV and YYDKDF (reference sequence). This CDR3 is built from 15 residues. The CDR3 region is CATTQPMGAGGALFF. The CDR3 nucleotides read TGTGCCACCACCCAACCAATGGGAGCGGGAGGGGCGCTGTTTTTT. The whole variable domain, filled in from reference TRBV15 and TRBJ2-2, reads DAMVIQNPRYQVTQFGKPVTLSCSQTLNHNVMYWYQQKSSQAPKLLFHYYDKDFNNEADTPDNFQSRRPNTSFCFLDIRSPGLGDTAMYLCATTQPMGAGGALFFGEGSRLTVL.

This clonotype was recorded many times. The chain employs TRBV6-1 and TRBJ1-3, with D uncertain. In germline, CDR1 is MNHNS, CDR2 SASEGT. The CDR3 is made up of 11 amino acids. Trimming took 6 bases from V and 5 from J, leaving 5 bases between them. CDR3 coding DNA: TGTGCCAGCAGGGCCAGAAACACCATATATTTT. It codes for CASRARNTIYF.

Concerning this clonotype itself: A much larger clone lies a single base off, so this may be a read error. This rearrangement joins TRBV2 to TRBJ1-5; unclear D gene. Germline lookup yields CDR1 SNHLY and CDR2 FYNNEI. V shed 8 bases and J shed 1 base, with 18 bases lying between them. The CDR3 has 16 residues. In DNA, the CDR3 is TGTGCCAGCTCAGCAGAAGCCCCTGGGAGCAATCAGCCCCAGCATTTT. It specifies CASSAEAPGSNQPQHF.

This clonotype was seen repeatedly, ten times or more. The rearrangement uses TRBV7-9 and TRBJ2-2; D ambiguous. The CDR3 consists of 13 residues. V was pared by 4 bases and J by 6 bases, with 9 bases between. Germline CDR1 and CDR2: SEHNR and FQNEAQ (reference sequence). The CDR3 loop is CASSSTWAGELFF. The CDR3 DNA follows: TGTGCCAGCAGCTCCACATGGGCCGGGGAGCTGTTTTTT.

Note on this clonotype: A much larger clone differs by one base, so this may be a read error. The V call is TRBV7-9, the J call TRBJ2-7, with D uncertain. Germline V gene data show CDR1 as SEHNR and CDR2 as FQNEAQ (reference sequence). The germline V and J ends were trimmed by 0 bases and 3 bases, with 9 bases remaining between them. CDR3 length: 14 residues. CDR3 nucleotide sequence: TGTGCCAGCAGCTTAGCCGGTGGAATCTACGAGCAGTACTTC. This encodes CASSLAGGIYEQYF.

There are many counts of this clonotype. CDR3 residues: CASSPKRGGYEAFF. The CDR3 nucleotides are TGTGCCAGCAGCCCAAAAAGAGGTGGGTATGAAGCTTTCTTT. The chain has TRBV9 and TRBJ1-1, with unresolved D. Germline CDR1 reads SGDLS; CDR2 reads YYNGEE. V was cut by 4 bases and J by 7 bases, with 17 bases left in between. The CDR3 covers 14 residues.